This T cell receptor beta chain was sequenced for a study of blood T cell repertoires in COVID-19. The germline V and J ends were trimmed by 4 bases and 5 bases, with 12 bases remaining between them. The CDR3 runs to 14 residues. The V gene's germline CDR1 is SGHTA and CDR2 FQGTGA. TCRdb keeps only in-frame clones here, not all; method: immunoSEQ multiplex PCR. Of a few hundred thousand clones in the sample, around nine tenths are singletons; the top ten hold around 10%. Sequencing was performed on PBMCs or T cells enriched from blood (not recorded which). The TCR sequence derives from a woman aged 50 to 60 who had recovered from COVID-19. The chain employs TRBV7-3 and TRBJ2-1, with D tentatively TRBD2 (6 bases). This chain's CDR3 is CASSSTGVDNEQFF. CDR3 DNA: TGTGCCAGCAGCTCGACGGGGGTGGACAATGAGCAGTTCTTC.